This TCR beta chain originates from a study of beta chain features in type 1 diabetes. About the research overall: Healthy donors and patients had similar age, gender and cell yields. Whole-study results and caveats: Moderate yet significant TCRB CDR3 shortening was seen in Type 1 diabetes patients in all four CD4+ subsets. Individuals with type 1 diabetes displayed fewer insertions and more deletions at VDJ junctions. The influence of HLA type on TCRB rearrangement stayed undetermined.

All of the isolated RNA was reverse transcribed, so expressed TCRB transcripts were sequenced. Only in-frame clones appear in the TCRdb table, and some are missing; sequencing was by immunoSEQ multiplex PCR. The data show more than 250,000 clones, with 13% to 15% seen just once and about 0.016% held by the top ten. The CDR3 totals 14 residues. Unmatched junction bases numbered 12, after V lost 4 bases and J lost 10 bases. Germline assignment: CDR1 SQVTM and CDR2 ANQGSEA. This clone was observed a handful of times. Antigen: not known. The specimen was naive CD4+ T cells from blood. The receptor was derived from a young man with type 1 diabetes. The rearrangement links TRBV29-1 to TRBJ1-4; 7 positions match TRBD1. The CDR3 is CSVGSQGPRGKLFF. The CDR3 nucleotides read TGCAGCGTTGGCTCACAGGGGCCACGGGGAAAACTGTTTTTT.